This T cell receptor beta chain was profiled in a study of identifying expanded T cells in peripheral blood. Collection occurred without any documented infections or immune events in donors. V shed 0 bases, J shed 2 bases, and the junction held 9 bases outside the gene matches. Germline V lookup: CDR1 SEHNR, CDR2 FQNEAQ (reference sequence). This CDR3 is 17 amino acids long. Produced via immunoSEQ multiplex PCR; TCRdb's table is partial and in-frame only. In the table there are nearly 60,000 clones, 89% of which are singletons. Overall study results and limits: Differentially abundant clones: approximately 1.3 between replicates, around 16 at roughly 13 days, 18 to 20 at four. Variance in clone template counts between roughly two-week samples significantly increased with total template count across all healthy donors.

Comments on this clone: Its antigen is not identified.

The chain combines TRBV7-9 with TRBJ2-5; 7 bases agree with TRBD1. The specimen sequenced was blood. This receptor was identified in a person between 18 and 70 years old in good health. The CDR3 DNA sequence: TGTGCCAGCAGCTTAGCCCTAATTCCGACAGGGCAAGAGACCCAGTACTTC. Residues: CASSLALIPTGQETQYF.